The source of this T cell receptor beta chain is a study of CD4 T cells in relation to SARS-CoV-2 and coronaviruses. Before the COVID-19 pandemic, during about 2011-2019, CD4+ T cells were taken from unexposed donors. Per the germline V gene, CDR1 is SGDLS and CDR2 is YYNGEE. The length of the CDR3 is 16 residues. V lost 4 bases, J lost 0 bases, and 16 bases lay in between. The data were produced by immunoSEQ multiplex PCR, yet TCRdb's version contains in-frame clones alone and is incomplete. Of 60,000 or so clones in the sample, 85% to 95% were seen once. This clone was observed a single time. The sample was naive CD4+ T cells from PBMCs. Subset defined: naive CD4+ T cells isolated by negative enrichment. This TCR was sampled from a human donor in good health. This chain joins TRBV9 and TRBJ1-1; unclear D gene. CDR3 amino acids: CASSTRAEELNTEAFF. CDR3 in DNA: TGTGCCAGCAGCACCCGCGCCGAGGAATTGAACACTGAAGCTTTCTTT.